The 29 T cell receptor beta chains presented below share a single source sample, sequenced in a study of cytomegalovirus exposure and HLA in healthy donors. It was with 60 Vbeta and 13 Jbeta primers that the PCR ran. Clones were read by immunoSEQ multiplex PCR, and TCRdb kept only the in-frame ones, dropping some. The sample includes roughly 100,000 clones, 74% of them seen just once. Sequenced material: PBMCs. Every receptor here comes from a man aged 45-60 years in good health and CMV-seropositive.

This chain uses TRBV13 with TRBJ2-3, with TRBD1 matching 7 bases. Looked up from germline, CDR1 is PRHDT and CDR2 is FYEKMQ (reference sequence). The CDR3 has 14 amino acids. The V and J ends lost 3 bases and 1 base, in that order; junction bases with no gene match: 1. DNA for the CDR3: TGTGCCAGCAGCTTCACAGGGGGCACAGATACGCAGTATTTT. Translating gives CASSFTGGTDTQYF.

V is TRBV9 and J is TRBJ2-2; TRBD2 matches 8 bases. Per germline, CDR1 SGDLS and CDR2 YYNGEE. The CDR3 has 16 amino acids. With 1 base clipped from V and 4 bases from J, the junction kept 6 bases outside the gene matches. CDR3 residues: CASSVRSGSSTGELFF. In nucleotides, the CDR3 is TGTGCCAGCAGCGTACGGAGCGGGAGTTCCACCGGGGAGCTGTTTTTT. Filled out from reference TRBV9 and TRBJ2-2, the complete variable domain reads DSGVTQTPKHLITATGQRVTLRCSPRSGDLSVYWYQQSLDQGLQFLIQYYNGEERAKGNILERFSAQQFPDLHSELNLSSLELGDSALYFCASSVRSGSSTGELFFGEGSRLTVL.

The table lists this clone with a count of one. The rearrangement links TRBV6-6 to TRBJ1-4; 10 bases line up with TRBD1. Trimming at V came to 5 bases and at J to 7 bases, leaving 4 bases not matched to a gene. Germline V CDR1 and CDR2: MNHNY, SVGAGI (reference sequence). The CDR3 is made up of 14 amino acids. The CDR3 is CASSIGTGVEKLFF. The CDR3 DNA sequence: TGTGCCAGCAGTATAGGGACAGGGGTTGAAAAACTGTTTTTT.

The V gene is TRBV5-6, the J gene TRBJ2-5; 12 positions agree with TRBD1. Germline V gives CDR1 SGHDT, CDR2 YYEEEE. V shed 6 bases and J 4 bases; nucleotides not matched to a gene: 4. The CDR3 runs 14 residues. The CDR3 DNA reads TGTGCCAGCACCGGGACAGGGGGCTTAGAGACCCAGTACTTC. Encoded protein: CASTGTGGLETQYF.

This clone was picked up one time. The chain links TRBV9 to TRBJ2-7; 14 nucleotides agree with TRBD2. Germline-derived CDR1 and CDR2 are SGDLS and YYNGEE. The CDR3 covers 17 residues. The V and J ends lost 5 bases and 5 bases, in that order; junction bases with no gene match: 12. CDR3 protein: CASSHSGTSGRGDEQYF. In nucleotides, the CDR3 is TGTGCCAGCAGTCACAGTGGGACTAGCGGGAGAGGCGACGAGCAGTACTTC.

This clone was picked up one time. V usage is TRBV18 and J usage is TRBJ1-2; 8 positions agree with TRBD1. The CDR3 is 15 amino acids. Germline loops: CDR1 KGHSH, CDR2 LQKENI. V shed 2 bases and J 2 bases; nucleotides not matched to a gene: 4. This CDR3 is CASSPSGGPNYGYTF. The CDR3 coding sequence is TGTGCCAGCTCACCATCAGGGGGCCCCAACTATGGCTACACCTTC.

This chain connects TRBV5-5 to TRBJ1-2, with TRBD1 as a possible D gene (5 bases). The V gene's germline CDR1 is SGHKS and CDR2 YYEKEE (reference sequence). The V end lost 0 bases, the J end lost 1 base, and 10 bases lay between the germline ends. The CDR3 covers 15 residues. CDR3 DNA sequence: TGTGCCAGCAGCTTGGGGGGGACTTTTAACTATGGCTACACCTTC. This translates into CASSLGGTFNYGYTF.

The CDR3 sequence: CSARLGGGYTF. CDR3 in DNA: TGCAGTGCTAGGCTAGGGGGTGGCTACACCTTC. The chain recombines TRBV20-1 with TRBJ1-2; tentative D call: TRBD1 (6 bases). The CDR3 contains 11 residues. V lost 3 bases to trimming and J lost 7 bases, with 9 bases between them. CDR1 is DFQATT, CDR2 SNEGSKA, per germline (reference sequence).

J is TRBJ2-1 and V is TRBV11-2; 8 bases match TRBD2. This CDR3 comprises 16 residues. The germline V gene encodes CDR1 SGHAT and CDR2 FQNNGV. The trim removed 2 bases at V and 7 bases at J, leaving 10 bases unmatched. The CDR3 DNA reads as TGTGCCAGCAGCTTACGGGGTAGCGGGGTATATAATGAGCAGTTCTTC. It encodes CASSLRGSGVYNEQFF.

The gene calls are TRBV10-3 and TRBJ1-2; TRBD1 matches 7 bases. The germline CDR1 and CDR2 sequences are ENHRY and SYGVKD. The CDR3 is made up of 16 amino acids. V was clipped by 2 bases and J by 6 bases; unmatched bases: 12. This chain's CDR3 is CAISEPGGGSNHGYTF. CDR3 DNA: TGTGCCATCAGTGAGCCAGGGGGAGGCTCAAACCATGGCTACACCTTC.

The genes are TRBV5-1 and TRBJ1-3; D unclear. Trimming shortened V by 0 bases and J by 0 bases, and 13 bases separated the two germline ends. The V gene's germline CDR1 is SGHRS and CDR2 YFSETQ. The CDR3 is 17 amino acids. CDR3 in amino acids: CASSLGNTGYSGNTIYF. The CDR3 DNA reads TGCGCCAGCAGCTTGGGAAATACGGGGTACTCTGGAAACACCATATATTTT.

CDR3 amino acids: CASSQVGGTTYGYTF. The CDR3 coding sequence is TGTGCCAGCAGCCAAGTGGGCGGGACCACCTATGGCTACACCTTC. The chain recombines TRBV4-2 with TRBJ1-2, with D possibly TRBD1 on 5 matching bases. V dropped 1 base and J dropped 4 bases, with 13 bases sitting between them. Germline CDR1 LGHNA, CDR2 YNFKEQ. The CDR3 extends over 15 amino acids.

The V gene is TRBV2, the J gene TRBJ2-7; weak D call: TRBD2 (5 bases). The CDR3 is 11 amino acids. Germline CDR1 is SNHLY and CDR2 is FYNNEI. V shed 5 bases and J shed 7 bases, with 9 bases lying between them. The CDR3 here is CASSWEREQYF. CDR3 DNA: TGTGCCAGCAGTTGGGAGCGGGAGCAGTACTTC.

The chain links TRBV18 to TRBJ2-1; 7 positions match TRBD1. The V gene end was trimmed by 3 bases and the J gene end by 6 bases; junction bases not matched to a gene: 11. Germline CDR1 and CDR2: KGHSH and LQKENI. The CDR3 loop spans 16 amino acids. The CDR3 is CASSPQKQGSGNEQFF. The DNA for the CDR3 is TGTGCCAGCTCACCCCAGAAACAGGGGTCGGGCAATGAGCAGTTCTTC.

This rearrangement joins TRBV27 to TRBJ2-3; 14 positions agree with TRBD2. Germline CDR1 MNHEY, CDR2 SMNVEV (reference sequence). The CDR3 contains 17 residues. V lost 5 bases to trimming and J lost 5 bases; unmatched junction nucleotides: 9. The CDR3 spells CASSRDRLAGGGDTQYF. The CDR3 DNA reads TGTGCCAGCAGTCGGGACCGACTAGCGGGAGGGGGAGATACGCAGTATTTT.

The CDR3 DNA sequence: TGTGCCAGTAGTTCCGGACAGGTCCACTACGAGCAGTACTTC. Its protein is CASSSGQVHYEQYF. V gene TRBV19 combines with J gene TRBJ2-5; TRBD1 aligns across 7 bases. With the DNA end fitting TRBJ2-7 better, the J assignment may be wrong. The CDR3 extends over 14 amino acids. Germline CDR1 reads LNHDA; CDR2 reads SQIVND (reference sequence).

The CDR3 protein is CASSLGQGNEQYF. DNA for the CDR3: TGTGCCAGCAGCTTAGGACAGGGAAACGAGCAGTACTTC. This chain uses TRBV7-9 with TRBJ2-7, with 7 bases identical to TRBD1. Looked up from germline, CDR1 is SEHNR and CDR2 is FQNEAQ (reference sequence). With V trimmed by 1 base and J by 5 bases, 2 bases remained unmatched. The CDR3 has 13 amino acids.

V gene TRBV14 combines with J gene TRBJ2-2, with TRBD1 identical over 9 bases. The junction had 0 bases not matched to a gene; V was cut back by 3 bases and J by 4 bases. CDR1 and CDR2 from the germline V gene are SGHDN and FVKESK. The CDR3 is 14 residues long. The CDR3 loop is CASSQGQGTGELFF. The CDR3, as DNA: TGTGCCAGCAGCCAGGGACAGGGCACCGGGGAGCTGTTTTTT.

V and J are TRBV4-1 and TRBJ2-3; D may be TRBD2 (6 bases). Germline V gene lookup returns CDR1 MGHRA and CDR2 YSYEKL. Trimming took 4 bases from V and 3 from J, leaving 14 bases between them. This CDR3 spans 15 amino acids. CDR3 nucleotide sequence: TGCGCCAGCAGCCCCTTAGCGGAGGGAACAGATACGCAGTATTTT. Its translation is CASSPLAEGTDTQYF.

The V and J genes are TRBV28 and TRBJ2-1, with 9 bases matching TRBD1. CDR3 length: 15 amino acids. Per the germline V gene, CDR1 is MDHEN and CDR2 is SYDVKM. V was clipped by 5 bases and J by 3 bases; unmatched bases: 5. The CDR3 nucleotides are TGTGCCAGCAGTAACGTGGGACAGGGCTACAATGAGCAGTTCTTC. Protein: CASSNVGQGYNEQFF.

This chain uses TRBV6-4 with TRBJ2-2; the match to TRBD2 covers 7 bases. The trim removed 0 bases at V and 3 bases at J, leaving 10 bases unmatched. The V gene's germline CDR1 is MRHNA and CDR2 SNTAGT. The CDR3 is 18 amino acids. The CDR3 here is CASSDSRTAGGDTGELFF. CDR3 nucleotide sequence: TGTGCCAGCAGTGACTCGAGGACGGCTGGGGGGGACACCGGGGAGCTGTTTTTT.

The chain combines TRBV9 with TRBJ2-2, with no clear D. The length of the CDR3 is 12 residues. Germline V gives CDR1 SGDLS, CDR2 YYNGEE. Trimming took 8 bases from V and 1 from J, leaving 6 bases between them. The chain's CDR3 is CASTGNTGELFF. The CDR3 DNA reads as TGTGCCAGTACTGGGAACACCGGGGAGCTGTTTTTT.

The chain joins TRBV5-8 to TRBJ2-7; D perhaps matches TRBD1 (5 bases). Trimming pared 4 bases from V and 3 bases from J, leaving 11 bases between. The CDR3 has 13 amino acids. Germline CDR1 reads SGHTS; CDR2 reads YDEGEE. The DNA of the CDR3 is TGTGCCAGCAGCATCCAGGGTAGCTACGAGCAGTACTTC. This gives the protein CASSIQGSYEQYF.

This clone showed up just once. At one end the junction does not follow the germline gene, possibly because of a read error. The rearrangement uses TRBV13 and TRBJ2-6; D gene uncertain. This CDR3 region has 14 residues. The germline gives CDR1 PRHDT, CDR2 FYEKMQ (reference sequence). This CDR3 is CASSLDGQANGLTF. Here the CDR3 DNA reads TGTGCCAGCAGCTTAGATGGGCAGGCCAACGGCCTGACTTTC.

The chain combines TRBV12-5 with TRBJ2-1; TRBD2 matches 11 bases. CDR1 is LGHNT and CDR2 is FRNRAP in the germline V gene. After removal of 5 bases from V and 5 bases from J, the junction contained 8 bases not matched to a gene. This CDR3 comprises 16 residues. The DNA of the CDR3 is TGTGCTAGTGGTGAACGTGTGACTAGCGGGAACAATGAGCAGTTCTTC. Protein: CASGERVTSGNNEQFF.

The chain recombines TRBV25-1 with TRBJ2-7, with D perhaps matching TRBD1 (5 bases). The CDR3 runs to 16 residues. Germline values: CDR1 MGHDK, CDR2 SYGVNS. V was pared by 1 base and J by 0 bases, with 13 bases between. CDR3 amino acids: CASSELGAASSYEQYF. The CDR3 DNA follows: TGTGCCAGCAGTGAATTAGGGGCGGCGAGCTCCTACGAGCAGTACTTC.

The rearrangement links TRBV7-9 to TRBJ1-2; weak D call: TRBD1 (5 bases). In germline, CDR1 is SEHNR, CDR2 FQNEAQ (reference sequence). The germline V and J ends were trimmed by 7 bases and 5 bases, with 23 bases remaining between them. The CDR3 totals 16 residues. The CDR3 spells CASNSFDRGVEYGYTF. CDR3 nucleotide sequence: TGTGCCAGCAATTCCTTTGACCGGGGGGTTGAGTATGGCTACACCTTC.

This sequence joins TRBV4-1 and TRBJ2-7; 11 bases match TRBD2. J gave up 7 bases and V 0 bases, and 5 bases lay outside the gene matches. Germline V CDR1 and CDR2: MGHRA, YSYEKL. The CDR3 totals 15 residues. CDR3 nucleotide sequence: TGCGCCAGCAGCCAAGAAGGGACTAGCGGTTCTGAGCAGTACTTC. Amino acid sequence: CASSQEGTSGSEQYF.

This clone was observed a handful of times. The chain combines TRBV28 with TRBJ1-3, with 9 positions matching TRBD1. The CDR3 has 16 residues. The V and J ends lost 6 bases and 3 bases, in that order; junction bases with no gene match: 9. The germline V gene has CDR1 MDHEN and CDR2 SYDVKM. The CDR3 here is CASSNDRGGGGNTIYF. CDR3 sequence (DNA): TGTGCCAGCAGCAATGACAGGGGGGGTGGTGGAAACACCATATATTTT. The variable domain in full, completed from reference TRBV28 and TRBJ1-3, reads DVKVTQSSRYLVKRTGEKVFLECVQDMDHENMFWYRQDPGLGLRLIYFSYDVKMKEKGDIPEGYSVSREKKERFSLILESASTNQTSMYLCASSNDRGGGGNTIYFGEGSWLTVV.